The 13 T cell receptor beta chains reported below all come from one sample, sequenced in a study of blood T cell repertoires in COVID-19. Data came from immunoSEQ multiplex PCR; TCRdb stores just in-frame clones and leaves some out. The sample lists about 130,000 clones, 85% to 90% occurring once. The sequencing sample was made of peripheral blood. These receptors came from a man over 45 with active or convalescent COVID-19.

This rearrangement joins TRBV6-4 to TRBJ2-1, with 13 nucleotides matching TRBD2. CDR3 length equals 15 residues. The V gene end was trimmed by 6 bases and the J gene end by 4 bases; junction bases not matched to a gene: 3. Germline V gene lookup returns CDR1 MRHNA and CDR2 SNTAGT. CDR3 protein: CASRKGLAGYNEQFF. As DNA, the CDR3 is TGTGCCAGCAGAAAGGGACTAGCGGGGTACAATGAGCAGTTCTTC.

The chain couples TRBV6-5 to TRBJ2-2; perhaps TRBD2 as D (5 bases). The germline CDR1 and CDR2 sequences are MNHEY and SVGAGI. The CDR3 extends over 15 amino acids. Trimming pared 2 bases from V and 4 bases from J, leaving 11 bases between. In DNA form, the CDR3 reads TGTGCCAGCAGTTACGCGGGTATCGGCACCGGGGAGCTGTTTTTT. As protein: CASSYAGIGTGELFF.

This clone was recorded a few times. The V gene is TRBV9, the J gene TRBJ2-2; 10 nucleotides align to TRBD1. With 3 bases clipped from V and 3 bases from J, the junction kept 2 bases outside the gene matches. The CDR3 has 15 residues. Germline V gene sequence: CDR1 SGDLS, CDR2 YYNGEE. This CDR3 is CASSGTGGHTGELFF. The CDR3 DNA follows: TGTGCCAGCAGCGGGACAGGGGGGCACACCGGGGAGCTGTTTTTT.

This clone was observed a single time. V usage is TRBV19 and J usage is TRBJ1-6, with a tentative D call TRBD1 (5 bases). V dropped 3 bases and J dropped 13 bases, with 16 bases sitting between them. This CDR3 is 14 amino acids long. The germline CDR1 and CDR2 sequences are LNHDA and SQIVND (reference sequence). The CDR3 bases are TGTGCCAGTAGTATCTCCGCAGGGTCCTACCCCCTCCACTTT. Its translation is CASSISAGSYPLHF. Drawing the rest from reference TRBV19 and TRBJ1-6, the complete variable domain is DGGITQSPKYLFRKEGQNVTLSCEQNLNHDAMYWYRQDPGQGLRLIYYSQIVNDFQKGDIAEGYSVSREKKESFPLTVTSAQKNPTAFYLCASSISAGSYPLHFGNGTRLTVT.

The V gene is TRBV29-1, the J gene TRBJ1-1; D not certain. CDR1 and CDR2 from the germline V gene are SQVTM and ANQGSEA. The CDR3 runs 13 residues. The V end lost 7 bases, the J end lost 3 bases, and 15 bases lay between the germline ends. For the CDR3, the DNA is TGCAGCGGTGGTCTAGCAGCGGACACTGAAGCTTTCTTT. It is translated as CSGGLAADTEAFF.

This chain links TRBV19 with TRBJ2-2; possible D gene TRBD1, 6 bases. The CDR3 runs to 14 residues. Trimming stripped 4 bases from V and 6 bases from J, with 12 bases between. Germline assignment: CDR1 LNHDA and CDR2 SQIVND (reference sequence). The CDR3 reads CASSTTGYPGELFF. The CDR3, as DNA: TGTGCCAGTAGTACCACAGGGTATCCCGGGGAGCTGTTTTTT.

CDR3 DNA: TGTGCCTGGAGTGCCGGTCCGAACACCGGGGAGCTGTTTTTT. Its protein is CAWSAGPNTGELFF. The chain employs TRBV30 and TRBJ2-2; D gene uncertain. The CDR3 is 14 residues long. Trimming pared 1 base from V and 0 bases from J, leaving 6 bases between. In germline, CDR1 is GTSNPN, CDR2 SVGIG (reference sequence).

There are a few counts of this clone. The V and J genes are TRBV18 and TRBJ2-7; 8 bases match TRBD1. This CDR3 is built from 12 residues. Germline V lookup: CDR1 KGHSH, CDR2 LQKENI. The V segment lost 5 bases and the J segment 3 bases; nucleotides outside the gene matches: 0. CDR3 DNA sequence: TGTGCCAGCTCAGGGACAGGCTACGAGCAGTACTTC. Its translation: CASSGTGYEQYF.

CDR3 sequence (DNA): TGTGCTAGTGCCACGAGCAGAGGGACAGGGGGCTCTGAAGCTTTCTTT. It yields the protein CASATSRGTGGSEAFF. V is TRBV12-5 and J is TRBJ1-1; 12 bases agree with TRBD1. The ends lost 7 bases at V and 6 bases at J; junction bases unmatched: 12. Germline V gene sequence: CDR1 LGHNT, CDR2 FRNRAP. The CDR3 contains 16 residues.

The rearrangement links TRBV27 to TRBJ2-1, with 15 bases that match TRBD2. The length of the CDR3 is 17 residues. Germline assignment: CDR1 MNHEY and CDR2 SMNVEV (reference sequence). V dropped 6 bases and J dropped 5; count of bases not matched to a gene: 8. CDR3 loop: CASSQTGTSGGNNEQFF. CDR3 in DNA: TGTGCCAGCAGCCAGACCGGGACTAGCGGGGGGAACAATGAGCAGTTCTTC.

This rearrangement joins TRBV19 to TRBJ2-1, with 8 nucleotides matching TRBD1. V was clipped by 6 bases and J by 1 base; unmatched bases: 5. CDR3 length: 15 residues. Germline loops: CDR1 LNHDA, CDR2 SQIVND (reference sequence). The CDR3 sequence is CASRKDRVSYNEQFF. In DNA form, the CDR3 reads TGTGCCAGTAGAAAGGACAGGGTGTCCTACAATGAGCAGTTCTTC.

This chain links TRBV2 with TRBJ2-7, with 9 bases identical to TRBD2. Germline V gene data show CDR1 as SNHLY and CDR2 as FYNNEI. This CDR3 spans 14 amino acids. Trimming cost V 6 bases and J 4 bases; bases outside gene matches: 7. The CDR3 nucleotides are TGTGCCAGCAGCGTACAGCTAGCGGGGTACGAGCAGTACTTC. Translating it yields CASSVQLAGYEQYF.

The chain couples TRBV7-8 to TRBJ2-5, with 7 bases identical to TRBD1. The CDR3 contains 17 residues. With 5 bases clipped from V and 1 base from J, the junction kept 13 bases outside the gene matches. The germline V gene has CDR1 SGHVS and CDR2 FQNEAQ. CDR3 nucleotide sequence: TGTGCCAGCAGCCCCCGACTTTCACAGGGGATCCAAGAGACCCAGTACTTC. As protein: CASSPRLSQGIQETQYF.